What follows are 25 T cell receptor beta chains derived from one specimen sequenced in a study of human T cells and chemical hapten exposure. TCRdb re-called the RACE reads with MiXCR, one entry per CDR3 protein. The sample yields roughly 200,000 distinct CDR3 sequences, around 25% seen once. Time point in this sample: patch test 3, about 24 weeks after DPC sensitization. Specified treatment: therapeutic diphenylcyclopropenone sensitization with weekly scalp DPC. The material was whole blood, obtained in connection with sensitization to the hapten diphenylcyclopropenone (DPC). The receptors derive from a woman aged 40 to 50 with alopecia areata. Some clones in this sample may be carry-over from other donors' samples.

This rearrangement joins TRBV6-2 or TRBV6-3 to TRBJ2-1, with D perhaps matching TRBD2 (5 bases). V lost 6 bases to trimming and J lost 6 bases, with 18 bases between them. The CDR3 totals 15 residues. CDR1 MNHEY and CDR2 SVGEGT come from the germline V gene. CDR3 amino acids: CASRRLTDRGNEQFF. Here the CDR3 DNA reads TGTGCCAGCAGGCGGCTGACGGATCGGGGCAATGAGCAGTTCTTC.

The chain employs TRBV6-6 and TRBJ2-2, with 12 bases fitting TRBD2. Germline CDR1 is MNHNY and CDR2 is SVGAGI (reference sequence). Trimming cost V 5 bases and J 6 bases; bases outside gene matches: 7. CDR3 length equals 16 residues. The CDR3 is CASSRPTSGSPGELFF. CDR3 nucleotides: TGTGCCAGCAGTCGCCCGACTAGCGGGAGCCCCGGGGAGCTGTTTTTT.

The chain joins TRBV28 to TRBJ2-1; no definite D call. Germline CDR1 reads MDHEN; CDR2 reads SYDVKM. CDR3 length equals 13 residues. V lost 2 bases and J 6 bases, leaving 8 bases between the germline ends. Here the CDR3 DNA reads TGTGCCAGCAGTTTAACATCCGGCAATGAGCAGTTCTTC. It encodes CASSLTSGNEQFF.

V gene TRBV5-1 combines with J gene TRBJ2-4; TRBD1 or TRBD2 may be the D gene (5 bases each). The V gene lost 0 bases and the J gene lost 6 bases, with 7 bases spanning the gap. The V gene's germline CDR1 is SGHRS and CDR2 YFSETQ. There are 13 residues in the CDR3. In nucleotides, the CDR3 is TGCGCCAGCAGCTTGGCCGGGACAAACATTCAGTACTTC. This encodes CASSLAGTNIQYF.

This clonotype turned up a few times. V usage is TRBV7-2 and J usage is TRBJ1-5; a possible D gene is TRBD1 (6 bases). Per germline, CDR1 SGHTA and CDR2 FQGNSA. V dropped 5 bases and J dropped 3 bases, with 17 bases sitting between them. There are 16 residues in the CDR3. CDR3 sequence: CASSRNAGGANQPQHF. The DNA of the CDR3 is TGTGCCAGCAGCCGCAACGCGGGGGGGGCCAATCAGCCCCAGCATTTT.

This clonotype was detected ten times or more. This chain uses TRBV6-5 with TRBJ2-6; no reliable D call. Germline values: CDR1 MNHEY, CDR2 SVGAGI. The CDR3 totals 16 residues. Between the trimmed V and J ends, which lost 6 bases and 0 bases, there was a span of 12 bases. The CDR3 nucleotides read TGTGCCAGCAGACCCCTTTACCACTCTGGGGCCAACGTCCTGACTTTC. Translating it yields CASRPLYHSGANVLTF.

The chain uses TRBV6-6 and TRBJ1-6, with D unresolved. Germline V gives CDR1 MNHNY, CDR2 SVGAGI (reference sequence). The CDR3 has 16 amino acids. Trimming pared 2 bases from V and 2 bases from J, leaving 10 bases between. For the CDR3, the DNA is TGTGCCAGCAGTTACGAGACAAGCCCCTATAATTCACCCCTCCACTTT. This encodes CASSYETSPYNSPLHF.

This clonotype appeared many times. The chain has TRBV6-2 or TRBV6-3 and TRBJ1-1, with 9 bases identical to TRBD1. V lost 5 bases and J lost 3; bases outside the gene matches: 7. Germline CDR1 MNHEY, CDR2 SVGEGT. The CDR3 length is 15 residues. DNA of the CDR3: TGTGCCAGCAGTACAGGGGGCGCGGGGTACACTGAAGCTTTCTTT. This codes for CASSTGGAGYTEAFF.

This clonotype was counted many times. The junction shows a germline mismatch at one end, possibly a read error. The chain has TRBV6-2 or TRBV6-3 and TRBJ2-1; a weak D match, TRBD2 (6 bases). Germline V lookup: CDR1 MNHEY, CDR2 SVGEGT. This CDR3 has 13 residues. CDR3 loop: CASSHSGSLGQFF. In DNA form, the CDR3 reads TGTGCCAGCAGTCACTCCGGGAGCCTCGGGCAGTTCTTC.

Of note for this clonotype: A read error may produce the germline difference seen at one junction end. The chain has TRBV4-1 and TRBJ1-2; TRBD1 might be the D (6 bases). CDR3 length equals 15 residues. CDR1 and CDR2 (germline): MGHRA, YSYEKL. CDR3 region: CASSQEETGYYGYNF. Here the CDR3 DNA reads TGCGCCAGCAGCCAAGAAGAGACAGGATACTATGGCTACAACTTC.

This clonotype was seen at least ten times. The chain combines TRBV4-1 with TRBJ1-1, with D tentatively TRBD1 (5 bases). Trimming pared 0 bases from V and 4 bases from J, leaving 12 bases between. The CDR3 loop spans 15 amino acids. Germline V gives CDR1 MGHRA, CDR2 YSYEKL. The CDR3 coding sequence is TGCGCCAGCAGCCAAGACGGTGGCCAGGGCACTGAAGCTTTCTTT. Encoded protein: CASSQDGGQGTEAFF.

The chain carries TRBV20-1 and TRBJ1-6; no reliable D call. This CDR3 region has 10 residues. Germline V lookup: CDR1 DFQATT, CDR2 SNEGSKA (reference sequence). V was cut by 3 bases and J by 14 bases, with 8 bases left in between. The CDR3 reads CSARSESLHF. CDR3 DNA sequence: TGCAGTGCTAGGTCGGAGTCCCTCCACTTT.

The rearrangement uses TRBV6-2 or TRBV6-3 and TRBJ2-3, with 10 nucleotides matching TRBD2. This CDR3 is built from 17 residues. V was clipped by 0 bases and J by 6 bases; unmatched bases: 9. Germline lookup yields CDR1 MNHEY and CDR2 SVGEGT. The chain's CDR3 is CASSYSSGRPRTDTQYF. The DNA of the CDR3 is TGTGCCAGCAGTTACTCTAGCGGGAGGCCTCGTACGGATACGCAGTATTTT.

The V gene is TRBV24-1, the J gene TRBJ1-5, with 7 bases matching TRBD1. Trimming cost V 4 bases and J 7 bases; bases outside gene matches: 6. The CDR3 is 14 amino acids. Looked up from germline, CDR1 is KGHDR and CDR2 is SFDVKD. Here the CDR3 DNA reads TGTGCCACCAGTGAGCCAGGGGGAGGGCAGCCCCAGCATTTT. Translated, it gives CATSEPGGGQPQHF.

CDR3 DNA: TGTGCCAGCAGCGTAGGAGATTGGGAGACCCAGTACTTC. Encoded protein: CASSVGDWETQYF. The J gene is TRBJ2-5, the V gene TRBV9; D is uncertain. The germline V gene has CDR1 SGDLS and CDR2 YYNGEE. The V and J ends lost 0 bases and 5 bases respectively, with 8 bases between them. CDR3 length: 13 amino acids.

This clonotype was seen at least ten times. This chain connects TRBV29-1 to TRBJ2-2; tentative D call: TRBD1 (5 bases). This CDR3 comprises 13 residues. CDR1 and CDR2 (germline): SQVTM, ANQGSEA. V lost 3 bases to trimming and J lost 3 bases, with 8 bases between them. The CDR3 reads CSVDTGHTGELFF. CDR3 sequence (DNA): TGCAGCGTTGATACAGGTCACACCGGGGAGCTGTTTTTT.

This chain uses TRBV28 with TRBJ2-1; 14 positions match TRBD2. This CDR3 has 18 amino acids. The junction had 8 bases not matched to a gene; V was cut back by 5 bases and J by 2 bases. Germline values: CDR1 MDHEN, CDR2 SYDVKM. The CDR3 is CASSGGLAGESTYNEQFF. CDR3 nucleotide sequence: TGTGCCAGCAGTGGGGGACTAGCGGGAGAGAGCACCTACAATGAGCAGTTCTTC.

This clonotype has a handful of counts. The chain links TRBV4-1 to TRBJ2-1; perhaps D is TRBD1 or TRBD2 (5 bases each). The CDR3 has 13 amino acids. Looked up from germline, CDR1 is MGHRA and CDR2 is YSYEKL. V was clipped by 4 bases and J by 7 bases, with 11 bases between them. Here the CDR3 reads CASSPGPVNEQFF. The CDR3 nucleotides are TGCGCCAGCAGCCCGGGACCAGTGAATGAGCAGTTCTTC.

This clonotype was observed a handful of times. This chain joins TRBV5-1 and TRBJ1-1, with D possibly TRBD1 on 6 matching bases. The CDR3 sequence is 13 residues long. In germline, CDR1 is SGHRS, CDR2 YFSETQ. The V end lost 4 bases, the J end lost 1 base, and 8 bases lay between the germline ends. The CDR3 DNA reads TGCGCCAGCAGCAGGGGGTCGAACACTGAAGCTTTCTTT. Its protein is CASSRGSNTEAFF.

The chain is built from TRBV5-1 and TRBJ1-6; no definite D call. CDR3 length: 13 amino acids. Per germline, CDR1 SGHRS and CDR2 YFSETQ. V was trimmed by 0 bases and J by 9 bases, leaving 7 bases between them. As DNA, the CDR3 is TGCGCCAGCAGCTTGGATCCTACTTCACCCCTCCACTTT. It translates to CASSLDPTSPLHF.

This clonotype was picked up a small number of times. The chain employs TRBV6-5 and TRBJ1-2, with 8 bases aligning to TRBD1. Losses at the gene ends were 5 bases for V and 4 bases for J; bases not matched to a gene: 6. This CDR3 has 14 residues. Germline V gives CDR1 MNHEY, CDR2 SVGAGI. CDR3 in amino acids: CASSRDRKSYGYTF. Here the CDR3 DNA reads TGTGCCAGCAGTCGGGACAGGAAAAGCTATGGCTACACCTTC.

This clonotype showed up just a few times. The chain combines TRBV5-1 with TRBJ2-6; TRBD1 matches at 7 bases. CDR1 is SGHRS and CDR2 is YFSETQ in the germline V gene. The CDR3 spans 16 residues. V shed 0 bases, J shed 3 bases, and the junction held 3 bases outside the gene matches. The chain's CDR3 is CASSLGQGLGANVLTF. Written as DNA, the CDR3 is TGCGCCAGCAGCTTGGGACAGGGCCTTGGGGCCAACGTCCTGACTTTC.

This clonotype was detected ten times or more. The rearrangement uses TRBV10-3 and TRBJ2-7, with 7 bases aligning to TRBD2. The trim removed 6 bases at V and 2 bases at J, leaving 1 base unmatched. Germline loops: CDR1 ENHRY, CDR2 SYGVKD. CDR3 size: 12 residues. As DNA, the CDR3 is TGTGCCATCAGGGCGGGAGCCTACGAGCAGTACTTC. Amino acid sequence: CAIRAGAYEQYF.

This clonotype was found a few times. The chain recombines TRBV15 with TRBJ2-7; 11 nucleotides line up with TRBD1. Germline CDR1 is LNHNV and CDR2 is YYDKDF (reference sequence). CDR3 length: 15 residues. The junction had 4 bases not matched to a gene; V was cut back by 1 base and J by 5 bases. The CDR3 sequence: CATSRVGQGAHEQYF. In DNA, the CDR3 is TGTGCCACCAGCAGAGTAGGACAGGGGGCTCACGAGCAGTACTTC.

This clonotype has more than one count but fewer than ten. V usage is TRBV7-3 and J usage is TRBJ1-1, with D perhaps matching TRBD1 (5 bases). Germline loops: CDR1 SGHTA, CDR2 FQGTGA. The CDR3 totals 14 residues. V lost 1 base to trimming and J lost 1 base, with 7 bases between them. The CDR3 loop reads CASSLNGQNTEAFF. The CDR3 nucleotides are TGTGCCAGCAGCTTAAATGGACAGAACACTGAAGCTTTCTTT.